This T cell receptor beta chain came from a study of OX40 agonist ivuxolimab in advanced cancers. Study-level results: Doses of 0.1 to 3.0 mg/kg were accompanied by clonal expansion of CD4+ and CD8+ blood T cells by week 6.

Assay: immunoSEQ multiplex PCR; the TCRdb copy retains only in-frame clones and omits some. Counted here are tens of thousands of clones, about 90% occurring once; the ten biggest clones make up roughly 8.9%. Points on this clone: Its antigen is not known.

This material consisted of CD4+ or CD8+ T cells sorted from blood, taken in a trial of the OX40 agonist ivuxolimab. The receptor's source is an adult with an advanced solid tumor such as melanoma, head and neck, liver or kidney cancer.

In nucleotides, the CDR3 is TGTGCCAGCAGTTCCCCCTTTTCGGAGGATGCCGGGGAGCTGTTTTTT. Translation gives CASSSPFSEDAGELFF. The rearrangement joins TRBV27 to TRBJ2-2; possible D gene TRBD2, 5 bases. Trimming took off 4 bases at V and 6 bases at J, with 18 bases between the two ends. The CDR3 is 16 amino acids. From germline, CDR1 is MNHEY and CDR2 SMNVEV (reference sequence).